This TCR beta chain derives from a study of blood T cell repertoires in COVID-19. The junction had 10 bases not matched to a gene; V was cut back by 5 bases and J by 1 base. Germline V gene sequence: CDR1 SGHRS, CDR2 YFSETQ. There are 16 residues in the CDR3. Produced via immunoSEQ multiplex PCR; TCRdb's table is partial and in-frame only. Of about 270,000 clones listed, 80% to 90% are singletons. The chain carries TRBV5-1 and TRBJ1-2; TRBD1 agrees at 8 bases. The TCR comes from a woman younger than 35 who had recovered from COVID-19. What was sequenced was PBMCs or T cells enriched from blood (not recorded which). CDR3 in amino acids: CASSEQGAPINYGYTF. The CDR3 DNA is TGCGCCAGCAGTGAGCAGGGGGCCCCTATTAACTATGGCTACACCTTC.